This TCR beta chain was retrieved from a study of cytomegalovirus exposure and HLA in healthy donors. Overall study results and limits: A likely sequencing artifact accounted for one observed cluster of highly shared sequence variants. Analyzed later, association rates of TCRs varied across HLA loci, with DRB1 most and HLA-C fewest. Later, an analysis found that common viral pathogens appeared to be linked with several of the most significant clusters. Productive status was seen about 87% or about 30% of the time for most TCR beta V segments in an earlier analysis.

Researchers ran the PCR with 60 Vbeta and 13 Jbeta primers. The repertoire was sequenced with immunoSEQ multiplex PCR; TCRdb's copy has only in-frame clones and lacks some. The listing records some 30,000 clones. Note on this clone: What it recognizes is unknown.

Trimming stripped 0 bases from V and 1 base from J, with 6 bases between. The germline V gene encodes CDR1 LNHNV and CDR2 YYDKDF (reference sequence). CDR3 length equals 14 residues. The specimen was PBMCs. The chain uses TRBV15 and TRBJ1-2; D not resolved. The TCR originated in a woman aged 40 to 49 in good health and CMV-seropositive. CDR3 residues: CATSRDFLNYGYTF. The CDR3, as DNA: TGTGCCACCAGCAGAGATTTCCTTAACTATGGCTACACCTTC. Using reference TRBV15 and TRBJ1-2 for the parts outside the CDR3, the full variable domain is DAMVIQNPRYQVTQFGKPVTLSCSQTLNHNVMYWYQQKSSQAPKLLFHYYDKDFNNEADTPDNFQSRRPNTSFCFLDIRSPGLGDTAMYLCATSRDFLNYGYTFGSGTRLTVV.